The text below deals with one T cell receptor (beta chain). Sequenced by immunoSEQ multiplex PCR; TCRdb stores in-frame clones only, minus some. The sample carries roughly 57,000 clones, approximately 84% recorded once. This sample stems from a study of OX40 agonist ivuxolimab in advanced cancers. The CDR3 extends over 14 amino acids. The V gene's germline CDR1 is LNHNV and CDR2 YYDKDF (reference sequence). With 5 bases clipped from V and 7 bases from J, the junction kept 8 bases outside the gene matches. This clonotype was sampled from an adult with an advanced solid tumor such as melanoma, head and neck, liver or kidney cancer. The material sequenced was CD4+ or CD8+ T cells sorted from blood, taken in a trial of the OX40 agonist ivuxolimab. The chain has TRBV15 and TRBJ1-5; 7 bases fit TRBD1. The CDR3 loop reads CATSLQGDGQPQHF. The CDR3 DNA reads TGTGCCACCAGCCTTCAGGGGGACGGCCAGCCCCAGCATTTT. Full variable domain (rest looked up from reference TRBV15 and TRBJ1-5): DAMVIQNPRYQVTQFGKPVTLSCSQTLNHNVMYWYQQKSSQAPKLLFHYYDKDFNNEADTPDNFQSRRPNTSFCFLDIRSPGLGDTAMYLCATSLQGDGQPQHFGDGTRLSIL.